The rows below give T cell receptor beta chains drawn from one sample of a study of OX40 agonist ivuxolimab in advanced cancers. Assay used: immunoSEQ multiplex PCR; TCRdb lists only in-frame clones, some missing. Of about 12,000 clones listed, roughly 81% are singletons. Source: CD4+ or CD8+ T cells sorted from blood, taken in a trial of the OX40 agonist ivuxolimab. Every receptor here comes from an adult with an advanced solid tumor such as melanoma, head and neck, liver or kidney cancer. Both conserved end residues are part of each CDR3. D genes are given only for firm matches. The size field is filled for only some rows; it gives once, few, many or a size class.

J	V	size	D	DNA	CDR3
TRBJ1-3	TRBV18	-	-	TGTGCCAGCTCTTCTACCACAGGATCCTCTGGAAACACCATATATTTT	CASSSTTGSSGNTIYF
TRBJ2-7	TRBV27	few	-	TGTGCCAGCAGTCCCGGGACCTTGGGGTCCTACGAGCAGTACTTC	CASSPGTLGSYEQYF
TRBJ2-3	TRBV7-2	-	-	TGTGCCAGCAGCTTAGGGAGGGGTGGAGGGCGCCCAGATACGCAGTATTTT	CASSLGRGGGRPDTQYF
TRBJ2-7	TRBV29-1	-	TRBD2	TGCAGCGTTCTAGCGGGGAGCTCCTACGAGCAGTACTTC	CSVLAGSSYEQYF
TRBJ2-3	TRBV2	-	-	TGTGCCAGCAGAGGACACCCAGATACGCAGTATTTT	CASRGHPDTQYF
TRBJ2-3	TRBV6-1	-	-	TGTGCCAGCAGGACTTTGGGAAGAGGAAATACGCAGTATTTT	CASRTLGRGNTQYF
TRBJ2-7	TRBV4-1	-	TRBD2	TGCGCCAGCAGCCAAGATCCACTAGCGGGAGTCCCGGACGAGCAGTACTTC	CASSQDPLAGVPDEQYF
TRBJ2-3	TRBV7-8	-	TRBD2	TGTGCCAGCAGCCGGGCGGGGACTAGGTACACAGATACGCAGTATTTT	CASSRAGTRYTDTQYF
TRBJ2-2	TRBV10-3	-	TRBD2	TGTGCCATCAGTACCGCGGGGCGAGCGGGGGGGACCGGGGAGCTGTTTTTT	CAISTAGRAGGTGELFF
TRBJ2-7	TRBV27	once	TRBD1	TGTGCCAGCAGCAGGGACAGTGCCTACGAGCAGTACTTC	CASSRDSAYEQYF
TRBJ1-5	TRBV5-4	-	-	TGTGCCAGCAGCCTGTGGTATAGGGGCTCTTCCCCCCAGCATTTT	CASSLWYRGSSPQHF
TRBJ2-3	TRBV2	-	-	TGTGCCAGCAGGGGTACTAGCACAGATACGCAGTATTTT	CASRGTSTDTQYF